This T cell receptor beta chain stems from a study of cytomegalovirus exposure and HLA in healthy donors. Use of 60 Vbeta and 13 Jbeta primers characterized the PCR. Libraries were prepared by immunoSEQ multiplex PCR; TCRdb keeps only in-frame clonotypes and omits some of them. The table shows around 100,000 clones, with 79% occurring only once. This clone was counted only a few times. Antigen: not known. Regarding the study as a whole: A later analysis by the authors found several of the most significant clusters apparently linked to common viral pathogens. In terms of immune exposure information, only CMV serostatus was available.

The sample taken for sequencing was PBMCs. The TCR originated in a woman under 30 in good health and CMV-seropositive.

In DNA form, the CDR3 reads TGTGCCAGTAGTATAGATGGCACAGGGGGGCTCTACGAGCAGTACTTC. Amino acid sequence: CASSIDGTGGLYEQYF. V is TRBV19 and J is TRBJ2-7; TRBD1 aligns across 8 bases. Unmatched junction bases numbered 7, after V lost 0 bases and J lost 3 bases. The CDR3 length is 16 residues. Germline CDR1 is LNHDA and CDR2 is SQIVND (reference sequence).